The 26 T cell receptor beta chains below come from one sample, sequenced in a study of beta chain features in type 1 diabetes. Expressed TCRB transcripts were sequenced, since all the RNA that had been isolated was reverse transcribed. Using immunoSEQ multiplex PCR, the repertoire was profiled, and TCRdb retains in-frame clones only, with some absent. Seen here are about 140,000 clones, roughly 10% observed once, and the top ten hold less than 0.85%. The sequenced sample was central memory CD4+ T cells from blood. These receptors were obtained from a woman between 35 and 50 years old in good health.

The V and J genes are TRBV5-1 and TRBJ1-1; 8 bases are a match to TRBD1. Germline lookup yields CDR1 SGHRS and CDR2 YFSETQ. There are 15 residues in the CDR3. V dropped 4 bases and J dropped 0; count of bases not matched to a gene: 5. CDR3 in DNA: TGCGCCAGCAGCCTGAGACAGGGGATGAACACTGAAGCTTTCTTT. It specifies CASSLRQGMNTEAFF.

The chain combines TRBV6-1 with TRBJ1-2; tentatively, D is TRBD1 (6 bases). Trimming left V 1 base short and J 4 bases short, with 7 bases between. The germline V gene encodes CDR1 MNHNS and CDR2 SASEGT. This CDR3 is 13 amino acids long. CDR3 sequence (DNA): TGTGCCAGCAGTGAAGAAGGGGGCTATGGCTACACCTTC. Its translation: CASSEEGGYGYTF.

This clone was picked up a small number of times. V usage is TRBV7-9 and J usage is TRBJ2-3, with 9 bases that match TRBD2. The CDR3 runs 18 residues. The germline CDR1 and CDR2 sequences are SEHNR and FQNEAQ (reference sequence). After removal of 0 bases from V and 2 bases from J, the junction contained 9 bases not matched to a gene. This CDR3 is CASSLAVSGGLPTDTQYF. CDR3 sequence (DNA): TGTGCCAGCAGCTTAGCGGTTAGCGGGGGCCTCCCCACAGATACGCAGTATTTT.

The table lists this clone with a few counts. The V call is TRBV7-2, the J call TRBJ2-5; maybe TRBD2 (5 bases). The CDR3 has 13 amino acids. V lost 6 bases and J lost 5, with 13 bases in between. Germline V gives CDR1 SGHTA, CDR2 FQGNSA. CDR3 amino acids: CASSSGRRETQYF. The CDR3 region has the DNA TGTGCCAGCAGTTCTGGTCGGAGGGAGACCCAGTACTTC.

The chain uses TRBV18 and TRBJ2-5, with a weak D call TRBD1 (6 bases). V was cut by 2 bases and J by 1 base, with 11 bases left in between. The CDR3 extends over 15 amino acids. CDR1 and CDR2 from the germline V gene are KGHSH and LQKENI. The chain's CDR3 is CASSPRSRGQETQYF. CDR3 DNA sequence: TGTGCCAGCTCACCAAGGTCCAGGGGCCAAGAGACCCAGTACTTC.

CDR3 region: CASSLKGGGYTYEQYF. The CDR3 nucleotides are TGCGCCAGCAGCTTGAAAGGCGGGGGGTACACCTACGAGCAGTACTTC. The chain is built from TRBV5-1 and TRBJ2-7, with TRBD2 matching 8 bases. The CDR3 length is 16 residues. CDR1 is SGHRS and CDR2 is YFSETQ in the germline V gene. V lost 1 base and J lost 2; bases outside the gene matches: 8.

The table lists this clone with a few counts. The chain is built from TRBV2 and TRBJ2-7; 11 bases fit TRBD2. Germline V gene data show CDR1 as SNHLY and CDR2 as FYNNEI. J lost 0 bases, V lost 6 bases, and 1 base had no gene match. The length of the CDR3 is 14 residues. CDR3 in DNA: TGTGCCAGCAGAACTAGCGGGGGCTCCTACGAGCAGTACTTC. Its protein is CASRTSGGSYEQYF.

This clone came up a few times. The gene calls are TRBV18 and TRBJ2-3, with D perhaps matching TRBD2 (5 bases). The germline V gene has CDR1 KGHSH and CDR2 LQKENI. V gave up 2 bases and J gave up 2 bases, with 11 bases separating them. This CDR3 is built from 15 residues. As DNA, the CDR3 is TGTGCCAGCTCACCAATGAGGGTCTCCACAGATACGCAGTATTTT. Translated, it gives CASSPMRVSTDTQYF.

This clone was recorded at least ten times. CDR3 nucleotides: TGTGCCAGCAGCAACAGGGGGCCCCAGCATTTT. It specifies CASSNRGPQHF. The chain couples TRBV28 to TRBJ1-5; 7 nucleotides line up with TRBD1. The CDR3 is made up of 11 amino acids. V lost 6 bases and J lost 9; bases outside the gene matches: 2. Per germline, CDR1 MDHEN and CDR2 SYDVKM.

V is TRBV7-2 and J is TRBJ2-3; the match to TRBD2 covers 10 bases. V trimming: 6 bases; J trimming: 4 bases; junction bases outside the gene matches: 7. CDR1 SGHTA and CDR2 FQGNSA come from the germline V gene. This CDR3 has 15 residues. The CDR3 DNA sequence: TGTGCCAGCAGATACAGCGGGGGGGCCTCAGATACGCAGTATTTT. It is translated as CASRYSGGASDTQYF.

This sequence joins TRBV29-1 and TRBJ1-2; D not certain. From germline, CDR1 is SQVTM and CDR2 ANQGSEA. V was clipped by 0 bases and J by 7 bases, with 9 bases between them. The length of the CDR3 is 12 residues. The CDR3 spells CSVEDTVLGYTF. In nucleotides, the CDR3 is TGCAGCGTTGAAGACACAGTTCTTGGCTACACCTTC.

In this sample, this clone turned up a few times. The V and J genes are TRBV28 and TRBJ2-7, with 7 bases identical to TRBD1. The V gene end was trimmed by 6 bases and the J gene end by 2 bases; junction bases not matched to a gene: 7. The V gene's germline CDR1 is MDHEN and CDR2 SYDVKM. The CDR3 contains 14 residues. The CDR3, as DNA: TGTGCCAGCAGCCCAGGGGGTAGCACCTACGAGCAGTACTTC. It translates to CASSPGGSTYEQYF.

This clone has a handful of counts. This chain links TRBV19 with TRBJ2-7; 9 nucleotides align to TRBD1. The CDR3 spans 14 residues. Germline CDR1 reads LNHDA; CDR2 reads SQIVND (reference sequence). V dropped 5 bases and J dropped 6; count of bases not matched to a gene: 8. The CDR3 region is CASSASGQGLEQYF. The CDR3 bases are TGTGCCAGTAGTGCCTCGGGACAGGGACTCGAGCAGTACTTC.

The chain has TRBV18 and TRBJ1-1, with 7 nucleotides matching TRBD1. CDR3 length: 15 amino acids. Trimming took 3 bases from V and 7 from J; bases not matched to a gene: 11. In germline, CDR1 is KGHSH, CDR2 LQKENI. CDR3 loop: CASSPRGQTTDEAFF. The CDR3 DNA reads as TGTGCCAGCTCACCGCGGGGACAGACCACCGATGAAGCTTTCTTT.

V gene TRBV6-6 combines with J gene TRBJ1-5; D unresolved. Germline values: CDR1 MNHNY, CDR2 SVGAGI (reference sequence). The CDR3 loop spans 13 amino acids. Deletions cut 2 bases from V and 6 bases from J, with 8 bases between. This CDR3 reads CASSYAFGQPQHF. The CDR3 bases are TGTGCCAGCAGTTACGCATTCGGTCAGCCCCAGCATTTT.

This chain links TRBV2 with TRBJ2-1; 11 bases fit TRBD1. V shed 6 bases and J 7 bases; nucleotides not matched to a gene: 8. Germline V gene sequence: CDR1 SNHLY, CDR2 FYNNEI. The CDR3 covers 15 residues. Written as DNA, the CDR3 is TGTGCCAGCAGCGCCGGACAGGGGGCGCGGAATGAGCAGTTCTTC. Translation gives CASSAGQGARNEQFF. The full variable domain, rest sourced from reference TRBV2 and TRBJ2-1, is EPEVTQTPSHQVTQMGQEVILRCVPISNHLYFYWYRQILGQKVEFLVSFYNNEISEKSEIFDDQFSVERPDGSNFTLKIRSTKLEDSAMYFCASSAGQGARNEQFFGPGTRLTVL.

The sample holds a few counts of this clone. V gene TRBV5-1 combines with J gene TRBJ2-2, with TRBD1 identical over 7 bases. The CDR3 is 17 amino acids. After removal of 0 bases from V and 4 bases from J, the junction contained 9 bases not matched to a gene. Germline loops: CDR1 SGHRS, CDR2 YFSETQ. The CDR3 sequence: CASSLVGRGSSTGELFF. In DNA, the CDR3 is TGCGCCAGCAGCTTGGTTGGCAGGGGGAGTAGCACCGGGGAGCTGTTTTTT.

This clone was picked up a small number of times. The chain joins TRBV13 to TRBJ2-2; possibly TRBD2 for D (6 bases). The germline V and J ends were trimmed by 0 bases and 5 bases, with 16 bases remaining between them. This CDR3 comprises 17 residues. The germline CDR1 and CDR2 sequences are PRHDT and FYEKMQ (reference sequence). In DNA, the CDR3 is TGTGCCAGCAGCTTAGGCCGGGCGGGGACGTTGACCGGGGAGCTGTTTTTT. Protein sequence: CASSLGRAGTLTGELFF.

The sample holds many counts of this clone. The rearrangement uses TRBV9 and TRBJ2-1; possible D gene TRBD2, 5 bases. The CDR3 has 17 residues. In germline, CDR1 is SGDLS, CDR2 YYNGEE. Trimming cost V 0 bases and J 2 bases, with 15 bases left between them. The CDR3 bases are TGTGCCAGCAGCGTAGCGGGGATGATCGACGCCTACAATGAGCAGTTCTTC. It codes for CASSVAGMIDAYNEQFF.

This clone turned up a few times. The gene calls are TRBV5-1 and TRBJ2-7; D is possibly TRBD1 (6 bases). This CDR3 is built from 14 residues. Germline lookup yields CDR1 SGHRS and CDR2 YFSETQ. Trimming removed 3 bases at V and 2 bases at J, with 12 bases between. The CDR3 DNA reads TGCGCCAGCAGCTCGCACAGGGACACCTACGAGCAGTACTTC. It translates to CASSSHRDTYEQYF.

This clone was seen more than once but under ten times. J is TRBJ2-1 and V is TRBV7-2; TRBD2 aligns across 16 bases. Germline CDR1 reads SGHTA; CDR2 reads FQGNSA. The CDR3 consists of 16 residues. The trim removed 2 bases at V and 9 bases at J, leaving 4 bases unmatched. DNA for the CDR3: TGTGCCAGCAGCTTAATAGGGACTAGCGGGGGGGGTGAGCAGTTCTTC. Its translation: CASSLIGTSGGGEQFF.

CDR3 coding DNA: TGTGCCAGCAGCTTGTTGCGGGGGGGAACAGATACGCAGTATTTT. Amino acids: CASSLLRGGTDTQYF. The chain is built from TRBV7-2 and TRBJ2-3; 9 bases are a match to TRBD2. Unmatched junction bases numbered 4, after V lost 3 bases and J lost 3 bases. This CDR3 is 15 amino acids long. CDR1 and CDR2 (germline): SGHTA, FQGNSA.

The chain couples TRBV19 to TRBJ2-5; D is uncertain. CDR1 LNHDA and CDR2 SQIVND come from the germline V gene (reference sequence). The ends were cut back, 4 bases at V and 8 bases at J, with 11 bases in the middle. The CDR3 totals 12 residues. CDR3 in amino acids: CASSTIGLTQYF. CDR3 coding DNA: TGTGCCAGTAGTACAATCGGTTTAACCCAGTACTTC.

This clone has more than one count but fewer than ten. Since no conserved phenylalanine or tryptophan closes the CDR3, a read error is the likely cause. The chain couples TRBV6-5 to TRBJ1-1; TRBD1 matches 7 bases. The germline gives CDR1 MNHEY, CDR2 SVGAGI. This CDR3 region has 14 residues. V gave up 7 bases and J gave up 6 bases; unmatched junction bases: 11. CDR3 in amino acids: CASTPTGPGAEAFL. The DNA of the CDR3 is TGTGCCAGCACCCCGACAGGGCCGGGGGCTGAAGCTTTCCTT.

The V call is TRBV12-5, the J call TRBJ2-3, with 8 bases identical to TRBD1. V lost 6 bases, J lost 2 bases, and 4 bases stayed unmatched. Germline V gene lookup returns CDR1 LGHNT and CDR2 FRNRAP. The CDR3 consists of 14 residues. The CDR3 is CASGLDRATDTQYF. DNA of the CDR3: TGTGCTAGTGGCCTGGACAGGGCCACAGATACGCAGTATTTT.

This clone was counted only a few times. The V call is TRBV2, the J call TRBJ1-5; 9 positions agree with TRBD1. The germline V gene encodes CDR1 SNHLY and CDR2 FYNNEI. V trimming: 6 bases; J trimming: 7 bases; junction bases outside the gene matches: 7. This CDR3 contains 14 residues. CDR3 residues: CASRGQGTLQPQHF. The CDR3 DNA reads TGTGCCAGCAGAGGACAGGGGACTTTGCAGCCCCAGCATTTT.